This T cell receptor (beta chain) was profiled in a study of blood T cell repertoires in COVID-19. Across the whole study: Samples taken during acute and convalescent COVID-19 were collected in the United States, Italy and Spain. PBMCs, B-cell-depleted T cells, or T cells were the source of the cDNA or gDNA that made up the material.

Authors' processing steps: How many nucleated cells were present was estimated from reference gene primer amplification. The table came from immunoSEQ multiplex PCR; TCRdb's copy has only in-frame clones and leaves some out. V, J and clone size were drawn from that table, and D and trimming were deduced from the DNA. The sample holds roughly 40,000 clones, roughly 90% seen once. Looked up from germline, CDR1 is SGHAT and CDR2 is FQNNGV. This CDR3 comprises 14 residues. V gave up 3 bases and J gave up 6 bases; unmatched junction bases: 1. The clonotype comes from a man between 70 and 80 years old with acute or convalescent COVID-19. This chain uses TRBV11-2 with TRBJ1-4; TRBD1 matches at 10 bases. The specimen sequenced was peripheral blood. The CDR3 DNA reads as TGTGCCAGCAGCTTGACAGGGGGCGATGAAAAACTGTTTTTT. Protein product: CASSLTGGDEKLFF.